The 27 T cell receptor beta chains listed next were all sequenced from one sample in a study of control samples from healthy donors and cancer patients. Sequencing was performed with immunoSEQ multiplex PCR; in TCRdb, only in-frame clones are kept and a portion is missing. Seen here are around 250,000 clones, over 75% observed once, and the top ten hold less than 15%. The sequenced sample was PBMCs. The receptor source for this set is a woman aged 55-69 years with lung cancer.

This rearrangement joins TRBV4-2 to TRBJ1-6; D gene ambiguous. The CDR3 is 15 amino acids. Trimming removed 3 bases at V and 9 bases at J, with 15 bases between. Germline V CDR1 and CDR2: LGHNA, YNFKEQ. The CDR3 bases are TGTGCCAGCAGCCAGACCCTTACCGCCGGTTCACCCCTCCACTTT. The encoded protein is CASSQTLTAGSPLHF.

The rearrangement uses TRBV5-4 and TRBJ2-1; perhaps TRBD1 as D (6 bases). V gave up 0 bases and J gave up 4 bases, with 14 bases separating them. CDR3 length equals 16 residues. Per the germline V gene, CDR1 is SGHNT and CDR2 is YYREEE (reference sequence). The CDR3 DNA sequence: TGTGCCAGCAGCTTGGGTAGGGGGACCTTGTACAATGAGCAGTTCTTC. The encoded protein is CASSLGRGTLYNEQFF. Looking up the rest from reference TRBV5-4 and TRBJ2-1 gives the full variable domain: ETGVTQSPTHLIKTRGQQVTLRCSSQSGHNTVSWYQQALGQGPQFIFQYYREEENGRGNFPPRFSGLQFPNYSSELNVNALELDDSALYLCASSLGRGTLYNEQFFGPGTRLTVL.

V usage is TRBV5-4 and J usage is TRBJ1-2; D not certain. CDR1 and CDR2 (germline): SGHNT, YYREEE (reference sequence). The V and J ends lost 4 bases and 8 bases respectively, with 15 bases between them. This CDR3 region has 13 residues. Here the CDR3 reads CASSPDGIGGYTF. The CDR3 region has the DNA TGTGCCAGCAGCCCTGACGGCATTGGAGGCTACACCTTC. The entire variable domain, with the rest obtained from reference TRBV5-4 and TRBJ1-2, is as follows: ETGVTQSPTHLIKTRGQQVTLRCSSQSGHNTVSWYQQALGQGPQFIFQYYREEENGRGNFPPRFSGLQFPNYSSELNVNALELDDSALYLCASSPDGIGGYTFGSGTRLTVV.

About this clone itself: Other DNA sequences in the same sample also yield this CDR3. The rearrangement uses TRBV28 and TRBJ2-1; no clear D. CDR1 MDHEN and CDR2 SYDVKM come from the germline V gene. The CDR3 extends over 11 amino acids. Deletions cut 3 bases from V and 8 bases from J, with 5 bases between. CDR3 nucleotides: TGTGCCAGCAGTTTGCGATATGAGCAGTTCTTC. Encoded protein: CASSLRYEQFF.

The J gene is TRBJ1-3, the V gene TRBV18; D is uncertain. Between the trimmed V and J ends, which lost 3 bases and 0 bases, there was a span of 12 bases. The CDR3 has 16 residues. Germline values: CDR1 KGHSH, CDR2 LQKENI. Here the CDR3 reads CASSPANQASGNTIYF. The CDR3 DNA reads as TGTGCCAGCTCACCGGCTAATCAGGCCTCTGGAAACACCATATATTTT.

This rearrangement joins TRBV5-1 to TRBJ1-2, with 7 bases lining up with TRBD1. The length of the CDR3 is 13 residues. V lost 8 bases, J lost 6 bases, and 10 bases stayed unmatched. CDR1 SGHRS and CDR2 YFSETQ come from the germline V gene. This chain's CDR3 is CASRGQERDGYTF. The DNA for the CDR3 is TGCGCCAGTAGAGGACAGGAAAGGGATGGCTACACCTTC.

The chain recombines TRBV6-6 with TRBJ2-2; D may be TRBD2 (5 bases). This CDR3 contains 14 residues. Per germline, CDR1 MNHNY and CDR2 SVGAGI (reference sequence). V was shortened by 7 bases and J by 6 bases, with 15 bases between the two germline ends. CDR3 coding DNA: TGTGCCAGCACCTCACGGGGTATTTCCGGGGAGCTGTTTTTT. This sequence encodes CASTSRGISGELFF.

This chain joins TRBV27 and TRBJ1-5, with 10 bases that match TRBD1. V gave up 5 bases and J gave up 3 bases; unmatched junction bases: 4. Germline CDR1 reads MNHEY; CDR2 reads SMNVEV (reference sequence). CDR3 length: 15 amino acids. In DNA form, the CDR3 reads TGTGCCAGCAGTGCGACAGGGGGCTTCAATCAGCCCCAGCATTTT. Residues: CASSATGGFNQPQHF.

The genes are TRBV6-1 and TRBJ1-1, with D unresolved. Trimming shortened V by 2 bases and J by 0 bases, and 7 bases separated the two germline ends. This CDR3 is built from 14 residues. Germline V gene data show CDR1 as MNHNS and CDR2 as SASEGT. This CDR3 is CASSELGLNTEAFF. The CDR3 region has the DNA TGTGCCAGCAGTGAATTGGGCTTGAACACTGAAGCTTTCTTT.

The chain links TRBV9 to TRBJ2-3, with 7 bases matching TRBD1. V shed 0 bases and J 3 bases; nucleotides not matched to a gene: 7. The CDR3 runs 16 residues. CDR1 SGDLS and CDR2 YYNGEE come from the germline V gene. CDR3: CASSVGQGAQTDTQYF. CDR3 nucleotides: TGTGCCAGCAGCGTAGGACAGGGAGCCCAGACAGATACGCAGTATTTT. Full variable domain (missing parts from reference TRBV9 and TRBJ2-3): DSGVTQTPKHLITATGQRVTLRCSPRSGDLSVYWYQQSLDQGLQFLIQYYNGEERAKGNILERFSAQQFPDLHSELNLSSLELGDSALYFCASSVGQGAQTDTQYFGPGTRLTVL.

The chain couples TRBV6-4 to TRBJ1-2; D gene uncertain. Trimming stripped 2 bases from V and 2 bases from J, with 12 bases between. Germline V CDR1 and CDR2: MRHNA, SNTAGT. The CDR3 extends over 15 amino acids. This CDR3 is CASSDDPSINYGYTF. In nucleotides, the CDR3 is TGTGCCAGCAGTGACGACCCGTCCATCAACTATGGCTACACCTTC.

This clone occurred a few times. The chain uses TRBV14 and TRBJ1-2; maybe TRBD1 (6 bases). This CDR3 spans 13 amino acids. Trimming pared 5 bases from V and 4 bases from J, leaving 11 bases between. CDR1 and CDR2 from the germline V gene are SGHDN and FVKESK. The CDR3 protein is CASSKQGPYGYTF. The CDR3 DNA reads TGTGCCAGCAGCAAACAGGGTCCCTATGGCTACACCTTC.

The CDR3 here is CASSLDHPGSEAFF. The CDR3 DNA follows: TGTGCCAGCAGCTTAGACCACCCGGGGTCTGAAGCTTTCTTT. The chain couples TRBV11-3 to TRBJ1-1; D ambiguous. This CDR3 is 14 amino acids long. Germline CDR1 reads SGHNT; CDR2 reads YENEEA. V was cut by 0 bases and J by 6 bases, with 11 bases left in between.

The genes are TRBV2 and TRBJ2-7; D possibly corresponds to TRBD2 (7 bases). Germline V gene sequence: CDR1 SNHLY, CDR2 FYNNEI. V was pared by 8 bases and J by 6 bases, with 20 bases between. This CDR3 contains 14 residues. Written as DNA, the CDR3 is TGTGCCAGCCTGGGCCTTCGGGGGGCGGGCGAGCAGTACTTC. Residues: CASLGLRGAGEQYF.

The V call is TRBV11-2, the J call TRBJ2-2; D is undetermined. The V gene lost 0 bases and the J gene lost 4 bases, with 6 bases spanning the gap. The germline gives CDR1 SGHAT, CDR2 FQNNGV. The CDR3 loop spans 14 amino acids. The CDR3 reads CASSLEVRTGELFF. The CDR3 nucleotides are TGTGCCAGCAGCTTAGAGGTACGCACCGGGGAGCTGTTTTTT.

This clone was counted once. The CDR3 reads CASSQDRNYGYTF. CDR3 coding DNA: TGCGCCAGCAGCCAAGATAGGAACTATGGCTACACCTTC. The chain couples TRBV4-1 to TRBJ1-2; D not certain. The CDR3 consists of 13 residues. Germline V lookup: CDR1 MGHRA, CDR2 YSYEKL. V was pared by 0 bases and J by 2 bases, with 4 bases between.

The CDR3 region is CASSLRTAQETQYF. CDR3 in DNA: TGTGCCAGCAGCTTAAGAACGGCTCAAGAGACCCAGTACTTC. The chain joins TRBV11-2 to TRBJ2-5, with D unresolved. CDR3 length equals 14 residues. Between the trimmed V and J ends, which lost 2 bases and 2 bases, there was a span of 9 bases. Germline assignment: CDR1 SGHAT and CDR2 FQNNGV.

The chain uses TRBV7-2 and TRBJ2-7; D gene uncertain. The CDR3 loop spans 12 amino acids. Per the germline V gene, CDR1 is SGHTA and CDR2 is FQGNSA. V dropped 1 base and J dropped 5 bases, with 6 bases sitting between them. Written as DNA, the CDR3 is TGTGCCAGCAGCTTAGGGTACCACGAGCAGTACTTC. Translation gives CASSLGYHEQYF.

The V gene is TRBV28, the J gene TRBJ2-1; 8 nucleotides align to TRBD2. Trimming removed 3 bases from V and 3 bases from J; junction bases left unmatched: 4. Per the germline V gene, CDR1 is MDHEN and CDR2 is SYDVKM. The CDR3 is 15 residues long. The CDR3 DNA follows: TGTGCCAGCAGTTTTCTGGGACTAGTCTACAATGAGCAGTTCTTC. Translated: CASSFLGLVYNEQFF.

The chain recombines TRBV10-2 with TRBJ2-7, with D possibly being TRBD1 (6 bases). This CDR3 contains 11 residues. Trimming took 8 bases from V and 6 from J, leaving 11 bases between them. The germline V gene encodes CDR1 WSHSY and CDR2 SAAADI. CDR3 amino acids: CASGEGVEQYF. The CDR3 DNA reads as TGCGCCAGCGGCGAGGGGGTCGAGCAGTACTTC.

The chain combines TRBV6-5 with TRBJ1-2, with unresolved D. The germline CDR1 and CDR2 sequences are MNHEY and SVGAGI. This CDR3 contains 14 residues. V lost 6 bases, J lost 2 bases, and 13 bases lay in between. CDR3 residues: CASSQTTVNYGYTF. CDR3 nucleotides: TGTGCCAGCAGCCAGACTACAGTGAACTATGGCTACACCTTC.

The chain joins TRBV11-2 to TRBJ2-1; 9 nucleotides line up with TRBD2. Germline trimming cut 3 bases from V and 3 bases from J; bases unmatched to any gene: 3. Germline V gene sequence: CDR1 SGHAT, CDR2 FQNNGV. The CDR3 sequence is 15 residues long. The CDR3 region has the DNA TGTGCCAGCAGCTTCTCTAGCGGGGTCTACAATGAGCAGTTCTTC. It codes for CASSFSSGVYNEQFF.

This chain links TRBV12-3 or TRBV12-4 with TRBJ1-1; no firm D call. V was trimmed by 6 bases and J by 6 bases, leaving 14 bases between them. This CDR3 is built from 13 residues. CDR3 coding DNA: TGTGCCAGCAGCTCGATCTGGACTGCTGAAGCTTTCTTT. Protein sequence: CASSSIWTAEAFF.

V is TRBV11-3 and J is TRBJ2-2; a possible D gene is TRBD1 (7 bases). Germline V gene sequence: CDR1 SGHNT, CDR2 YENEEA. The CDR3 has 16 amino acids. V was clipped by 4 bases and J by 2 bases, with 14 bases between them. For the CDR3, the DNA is TGTGCCAGCAGCTCCAAGACAGGGACTAACACCGGGGAGCTGTTTTTT. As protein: CASSSKTGTNTGELFF. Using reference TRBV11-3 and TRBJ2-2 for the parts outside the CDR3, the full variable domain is EAGVVQSPRYKIIEKKQPVAFWCNPISGHNTLYWYLQNLGQGPELLIRYENEEAVDDSQLPKDRFSAERLKGVDSTLKIQPAELGDSAVYLCASSSKTGTNTGELFFGEGSRLTVL.

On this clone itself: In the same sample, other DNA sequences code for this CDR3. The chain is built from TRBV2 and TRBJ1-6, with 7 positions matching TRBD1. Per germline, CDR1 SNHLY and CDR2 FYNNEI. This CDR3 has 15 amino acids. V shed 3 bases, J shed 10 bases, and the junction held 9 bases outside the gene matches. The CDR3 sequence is CASSDDEGAGSPLHF. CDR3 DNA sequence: TGTGCCAGCAGTGATGATGAGGGGGCGGGGTCACCCCTCCACTTT.

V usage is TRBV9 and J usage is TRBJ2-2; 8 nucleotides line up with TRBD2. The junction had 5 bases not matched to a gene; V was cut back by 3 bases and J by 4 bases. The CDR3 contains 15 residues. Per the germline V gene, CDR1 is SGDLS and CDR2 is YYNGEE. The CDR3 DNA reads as TGTGCCAGCAGCGGCGCAAGCGGGGGCACCGGGGAGCTGTTTTTT. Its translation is CASSGASGGTGELFF.

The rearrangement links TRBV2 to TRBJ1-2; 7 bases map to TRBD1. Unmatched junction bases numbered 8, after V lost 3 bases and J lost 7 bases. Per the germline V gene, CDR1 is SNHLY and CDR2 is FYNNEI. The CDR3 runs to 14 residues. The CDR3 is CASSDTTGVGGYTF. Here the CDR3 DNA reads TGTGCCAGCAGTGATACAACAGGGGTCGGTGGCTACACCTTC.